A single sample is the source of the 26 T cell receptor beta chains below, sequenced in a study of vaccination effects on CD4 cells after COVID-19. A 10-day culture period preceded the isolation of CD4+ T cells. Everyone in the study got two shots of either the BNT162b2 or mRNA-1273 vaccine. No antigens are known for them. Sequencing used immunoSEQ multiplex PCR; TCRdb keeps in-frame clones, though not all of them. This sample has roughly 40,000 clones; approximately 70% occur once, and the top ten carry more than 7.5%. Sequencing was performed on CD4+ T cells from PBMCs cultured without peptide, taken after COVID-19 vaccination. The receptors stem from a human donor who received a COVID-19 vaccine.

This rearrangement joins TRBV10-2 to TRBJ2-7, with a possible D match to TRBD1 (6 bases). Trimming cost V 10 bases and J 0 bases, with 16 bases left between them. Germline-derived CDR1 and CDR2 are WSHSY and SAAADI. This CDR3 comprises 14 residues. DNA for the CDR3: TGCGCCACCCAGGTAGGGGGAAGCTCCTACGAGCAGTACTTC. As protein: CATQVGGSSYEQYF.

J is TRBJ2-7 and V is TRBV6-5, with 9 positions matching TRBD1. The CDR3 runs 14 residues. Germline V gene data show CDR1 as MNHEY and CDR2 as SVGAGI. J lost 3 bases, V lost 6 bases, and 6 bases had no gene match. The CDR3 loop reads CASSYTTGGYEQYF. In DNA, the CDR3 is TGTGCCAGCAGCTACACGACAGGGGGCTACGAGCAGTACTTC.

The J gene is TRBJ2-3, the V gene TRBV3-1 (or the pseudogene TRBV3-2); D remains unclear. Germline values: CDR1 LGHDT, CDR2 YNNKEL (reference sequence). With 2 bases removed from V and 3 bases from J, the gap between germline ends came to 0 bases. This CDR3 is built from 11 residues. This CDR3 reads CASSQTDTQYF. In DNA form, the CDR3 reads TGTGCCAGCAGCCAAACAGATACGCAGTATTTT.

V gene TRBV19 combines with J gene TRBJ2-3; TRBD2 might be the D (6 bases). CDR1 is LNHDA, CDR2 SQIVND, per germline (reference sequence). This CDR3 has 17 residues. V lost 4 bases and J lost 6, with 23 bases in between. The CDR3 coding sequence is TGTGCCAGTAGTAAAAACCGGGACTCAATTCGCGCGGATACGCAGTATTTT. Translating it yields CASSKNRDSIRADTQYF.

This clone was detected only a few times. The rearrangement joins TRBV30 to TRBJ1-5; possibly TRBD1 for D (5 bases). The CDR3 length is 12 residues. V was clipped by 4 bases and J by 7 bases, with 11 bases between them. Per germline, CDR1 GTSNPN and CDR2 SVGIG (reference sequence). The CDR3 nucleotides read TGTGCCTGGACCCTAGGGGTGCAGCCCCAGCATTTT. This sequence encodes CAWTLGVQPQHF.

This chain links TRBV12-5 with TRBJ2-2; weak D call: TRBD1 (6 bases). V was clipped by 6 bases and J by 0 bases, with 8 bases between them. The CDR3 totals 14 residues. The germline V gene encodes CDR1 LGHNT and CDR2 FRNRAP. CDR3 amino acids: CASGDRTNTGELFF. The CDR3 DNA follows: TGTGCTAGTGGGGACAGAACGAACACCGGGGAGCTGTTTTTT.

V is TRBV14 and J is TRBJ2-1, with D possibly TRBD2 on 5 matching bases. Germline loops: CDR1 SGHDN, CDR2 FVKESK. The CDR3 has 17 amino acids. Trimming left V 4 bases short and J 4 bases short, with 20 bases between. This chain's CDR3 is CASSLRLSSGFYNEQFF. The CDR3 nucleotides are TGTGCCAGCAGCCTACGACTATCCTCGGGATTTTACAATGAGCAGTTCTTC.

The V gene is TRBV4-2, the J gene TRBJ2-6; 10 bases match TRBD1. V was clipped by 7 bases and J by 0 bases; unmatched bases: 18. The CDR3 contains 21 residues. From germline, CDR1 is LGHNA and CDR2 YNFKEQ. The chain's CDR3 is CASTPRNVWTGGLSGANVLTF. In DNA form, the CDR3 reads TGTGCCAGCACCCCCCGGAATGTTTGGACAGGGGGGCTCTCTGGGGCCAACGTCCTGACTTTC.

The chain uses TRBV5-1 and TRBJ1-1, with 10 bases that match TRBD1. V was pared by 4 bases and J by 7 bases, with 13 bases of the junction left unmatched. The germline CDR1 and CDR2 sequences are SGHRS and YFSETQ. The CDR3 contains 16 residues. This chain's CDR3 is CASSAGTGVPSYEAFF. In nucleotides, the CDR3 is TGCGCCAGCAGCGCCGGGACAGGGGTTCCCTCTTATGAAGCTTTCTTT.

The chain carries TRBV24-1 and TRBJ2-1; the match to TRBD2 covers 7 bases. The ends lost 9 bases at V and 7 bases at J; junction bases unmatched: 2. CDR1 is KGHDR and CDR2 is SFDVKD in the germline V gene. This CDR3 is 11 amino acids long. The CDR3 nucleotides read TGTGCCACCGGGGAGGGGAATGAGCAGTTCTTC. It translates to CATGEGNEQFF.

The chain links TRBV6-5 to TRBJ1-1; D not resolved. The CDR3 contains 15 residues. V was pared by 0 bases and J by 0 bases, with 8 bases between. The germline CDR1 and CDR2 sequences are MNHEY and SVGAGI. In nucleotides, the CDR3 is TGTGCCAGCAGTTACTCGGCAGTGTTGAACACTGAAGCTTTCTTT. Its translation: CASSYSAVLNTEAFF.

The rearrangement joins TRBV19 to TRBJ2-3; 8 bases are a match to TRBD2. Germline V CDR1 and CDR2: LNHDA, SQIVND (reference sequence). This CDR3 has 17 residues. Germline trimming cut 4 bases from V and 1 base from J; bases unmatched to any gene: 10. The CDR3 region is CASSTSGTRYGTDTQYF. CDR3 sequence (DNA): TGTGCCAGTAGTACGTCCGGGACTAGATACGGCACAGATACGCAGTATTTT.

This clone is classed as medium-sized. The chain recombines TRBV12-3 or TRBV12-4 with TRBJ1-5; D ambiguous. This CDR3 has 13 amino acids. V lost 8 bases and J 2 bases, leaving 10 bases between the germline ends. The CDR3 DNA is TGTGCCAGCGCCCGGGGAGGCAATCAGCCCCAGCATTTT. Amino acid sequence: CASARGGNQPQHF.

This chain joins TRBV18 and TRBJ1-5; D remains unclear. Germline-derived CDR1 and CDR2 are KGHSH and LQKENI. The V and J ends lost 5 bases and 1 base respectively, with 9 bases between them. The CDR3 is 14 amino acids. The CDR3 nucleotides read TGTGCCAGCTCATCCACACCGAGCAATCAGCCCCAGCATTTT. Translated, it gives CASSSTPSNQPQHF.

The V call is TRBV4-1, the J call TRBJ2-2; 7 bases fit TRBD1. The CDR3 has 15 residues. The germline CDR1 and CDR2 sequences are MGHRA and YSYEKL. V lost 5 bases to trimming and J lost 4 bases; unmatched junction nucleotides: 7. For the CDR3, the DNA is TGCGCCAGCAGCAACAGGGGCCGAACCACCGGGGAGCTGTTTTTT. Translating it yields CASSNRGRTTGELFF.

The V call is TRBV6-1, the J call TRBJ2-4; maybe TRBD1 (6 bases). Germline CDR1 reads MNHNS; CDR2 reads SASEGT. Trimming cost V 3 bases and J 0 bases, with 21 bases left between them. CDR3 size: 19 residues. As DNA, the CDR3 is TGTGCCAGCAGTGAGGTGACAGGCCAACTTCGTGTAGCCAAAAACATTCAGTACTTC. Protein sequence: CASSEVTGQLRVAKNIQYF.

This rearrangement joins TRBV7-2 to TRBJ2-1; unclear D gene. The CDR3 length is 13 residues. V dropped 5 bases and J dropped 5 bases, with 10 bases sitting between them. The germline gives CDR1 SGHTA, CDR2 FQGNSA. The CDR3 region has the DNA TGTGCCAGCAGCCCAAGGACCAACAATGAGCAGTTCTTC. This translates into CASSPRTNNEQFF.

Written as DNA, the CDR3 is TGCGCCAGCAGCGGCCGGTCAGGGGAAGAGACCCAGTACTTC. Its translation: CASSGRSGEETQYF. The chain joins TRBV5-1 to TRBJ2-5; D is perhaps TRBD1 (6 bases). The CDR3 spans 14 residues. Germline V gene data show CDR1 as SGHRS and CDR2 as YFSETQ. V was cut by 4 bases and J by 3 bases, with 13 bases left in between.

V is TRBV9 and J is TRBJ1-5, with 8 bases lining up with TRBD1. The V segment lost 0 bases and the J segment 3 bases; nucleotides outside the gene matches: 2. The CDR3 is made up of 15 amino acids. Germline V gene sequence: CDR1 SGDLS, CDR2 YYNGEE. The CDR3 reads CASSVGGQVNQPQHF. In DNA, the CDR3 is TGTGCCAGCAGCGTAGGGGGACAGGTCAATCAGCCCCAGCATTTT.

This clone was detected only once. This chain connects TRBV5-1 to TRBJ1-4; D unresolved. The CDR3 runs to 14 residues. V lost 2 bases and J lost 3, with 8 bases in between. CDR1 SGHRS and CDR2 YFSETQ come from the germline V gene. CDR3 amino acids: CASSLNSPNEKLFF. CDR3 DNA: TGCGCCAGCAGCTTAAACAGCCCTAATGAAAAACTGTTTTTT.

The rearrangement links TRBV4-1 to TRBJ1-5; 7 bases agree with TRBD1. Trimming at V came to 3 bases and at J to 7 bases, leaving 12 bases not matched to a gene. The CDR3 contains 16 residues. Germline V CDR1 and CDR2: MGHRA, YSYEKL. The CDR3 bases are TGCGCCAGCAGCCACCTTTTACAGGGGTCCGGGCAGCCCCAGCATTTT. Its protein is CASSHLLQGSGQPQHF.

V gene TRBV19 combines with J gene TRBJ1-5, with D maybe TRBD1 (5 bases). V was cut by 6 bases and J by 3 bases, with 15 bases left in between. CDR3 size: 15 residues. Germline V gene lookup returns CDR1 LNHDA and CDR2 SQIVND (reference sequence). The CDR3 DNA is TGTGCCAGTAGCACGACAGCGGTTACCAATCAGCCCCAGCATTTT. It yields the protein CASSTTAVTNQPQHF. Full variable domain (rest looked up from reference TRBV19 and TRBJ1-5): DGGITQSPKYLFRKEGQNVTLSCEQNLNHDAMYWYRQDPGQGLRLIYYSQIVNDFQKGDIAEGYSVSREKKESFPLTVTSAQKNPTAFYLCASSTTAVTNQPQHFGDGTRLSIL.

The chain uses TRBV29-1 and TRBJ2-2; no definite D call. CDR1 and CDR2 (germline): SQVTM, ANQGSEA. The V end lost 3 bases, the J end lost 4 bases, and 6 bases lay between the germline ends. The CDR3 totals 12 residues. CDR3 residues: CSVDVRTGELFF. The CDR3 DNA reads as TGCAGCGTTGATGTACGCACCGGGGAGCTGTTTTTT.

This chain links TRBV4-1 with TRBJ1-3; D is unclear. V lost 2 bases and J 4 bases, leaving 15 bases between the germline ends. Germline V lookup: CDR1 MGHRA, CDR2 YSYEKL. The CDR3 contains 16 residues. The CDR3 DNA follows: TGCGCCAGCAGCCAACCCTCGTTAGGTCGGGGAAACACCATATATTTT. Translating gives CASSQPSLGRGNTIYF.

This chain joins TRBV7-9 and TRBJ2-7; 7 bases are a match to TRBD1. The junction had 10 bases not matched to a gene; V was cut back by 4 bases and J by 4 bases. The CDR3 has 15 amino acids. CDR1 SEHNR and CDR2 FQNEAQ come from the germline V gene (reference sequence). CDR3 sequence: CASSYTQGSGYEQYF. The CDR3 DNA sequence: TGTGCCAGCAGCTATACACAGGGGAGTGGATACGAGCAGTACTTC. The whole variable domain, remainder taken from reference TRBV7-9 and TRBJ2-7, is DTGVSQNPRHKITKRGQNVTFRCDPISEHNRLYWYRQTLGQGPEFLTYFQNEAQLEKSRLLSDRFSAERPKGSFSTLEIQRTEQGDSAMYLCASSYTQGSGYEQYFGPGTRLTVT.

This clone was counted between two and nine times. The chain couples TRBV3-1 (or the pseudogene TRBV3-2) to TRBJ2-1, with TRBD2 matching over 8 bases. CDR1 is LGHDT, CDR2 YNNKEL, per germline (reference sequence). V shed 1 base and J 2 bases; nucleotides not matched to a gene: 10. The CDR3 has 18 amino acids. The CDR3 region has the DNA TGTGCCAGCAGCCAAGTCTCCAGCGGGGGTATTACCTACAATGAGCAGTTCTTC. This codes for CASSQVSSGGITYNEQFF.